Below, 14 T cell receptor beta chains from the same sample are listed, as sequenced in a study of radiotherapy plus CTLA-4 blockade in lung cancer (dated by TCRdb to 2016 to 2018). Receptor libraries were prepared by the immunoSEQ multiplex PCR assay. This is the immuneACCESS table as TCRdb keeps it, with only in-frame sequences that have V and J called. A part of the clones is gone; compared with another copy, unresolved V genes explain less than half, and the rest is unexplained. This sample holds 24,000 or so clones; approximately 70% were observed only once. The top ten clones comprise roughly 3.5% of the sample. The specimen comprised peripheral blood, sampled from a patient treated with radiotherapy plus ipilimumab. All receptors derive from a human donor with non-small cell lung cancer who had stable disease on radiotherapy plus ipilimumab.

The chain has TRBV6-5 and TRBJ2-7, with 11 nucleotides matching TRBD1. The V and J ends lost 0 bases and 3 bases, in that order; junction bases with no gene match: 1. Germline V lookup: CDR1 MNHEY, CDR2 SVGAGI. The CDR3 extends over 15 amino acids. As DNA, the CDR3 is TGTGCCAGCAGTTACTCCGGGACAGGGGGCTACGAGCAGTACTTC. Its protein is CASSYSGTGGYEQYF.

V and J are TRBV28 and TRBJ2-7, with 11 nucleotides matching TRBD1. Trimming took 7 bases from V and 3 from J; bases not matched to a gene: 8. The CDR3 totals 15 residues. Germline V gene data show CDR1 as MDHEN and CDR2 as SYDVKM. CDR3 region: CASNHIGTGGYEQYF. Written as DNA, the CDR3 is TGTGCCAGCAACCACATCGGGACAGGGGGCTACGAGCAGTACTTC. Using reference TRBV28 and TRBJ2-7 for the parts outside the CDR3, the full variable domain is DVKVTQSSRYLVKRTGEKVFLECVQDMDHENMFWYRQDPGLGLRLIYFSYDVKMKEKGDIPEGYSVSREKKERFSLILESASTNQTSMYLCASNHIGTGGYEQYFGPGTRLTVT.

The rearrangement links TRBV6-6 to TRBJ2-3; D unclear. Trimming stripped 6 bases from V and 5 bases from J, with 9 bases between. Germline CDR1 reads MNHNY; CDR2 reads SVGAGI (reference sequence). This CDR3 has 12 residues. This CDR3 is CASSPIRDTQYF. Written as DNA, the CDR3 is TGTGCCAGCAGCCCAATACGAGATACGCAGTATTTT.

This clone was seen a handful of times. Other DNA sequences in the same sample also yield this CDR3. The CDR3 here is CASRTGSTDTQYF. The CDR3 nucleotides are TGTGCCAGTAGAACAGGGAGTACAGATACGCAGTATTTT. The J gene is TRBJ2-3, the V gene TRBV19; weak D call: TRBD1 (6 bases). Germline CDR1 is LNHDA and CDR2 is SQIVND (reference sequence). V lost 6 bases to trimming and J lost 3 bases, with 10 bases between them. The CDR3 length is 13 residues. Together with reference TRBV19 and TRBJ2-3, the CDR3 gives the full variable domain: DGGITQSPKYLFRKEGQNVTLSCEQNLNHDAMYWYRQDPGQGLRLIYYSQIVNDFQKGDIAEGYSVSREKKESFPLTVTSAQKNPTAFYLCASRTGSTDTQYFGPGTRLTVL.

The chain combines TRBV6-5 with TRBJ1-1; a possible D gene is TRBD1 (6 bases). The CDR3 totals 16 residues. Germline CDR1 MNHEY, CDR2 SVGAGI. Trimming removed 0 bases at V and 2 bases at J, with 13 bases between. The CDR3 DNA sequence: TGTGCCAGCAGTTACTCCACCGGGACACTAAACACTGAAGCTTTCTTT. This sequence encodes CASSYSTGTLNTEAFF.

This clone was detected only once. V usage is TRBV6-5 and J usage is TRBJ1-5, with TRBD1 as a possible D gene (6 bases). V lost 6 bases, J lost 4 bases, and 16 bases lay in between. This CDR3 has 15 amino acids. Per the germline V gene, CDR1 is MNHEY and CDR2 is SVGAGI. CDR3 loop: CASRRTANTNQPQHF. In nucleotides, the CDR3 is TGTGCCAGCAGACGGACAGCGAATACGAATCAGCCCCAGCATTTT.

Details on this clone: The same CDR3 also results from other DNA sequences found in this sample. The V call is TRBV11-3, the J call TRBJ2-7; 8 positions agree with TRBD1. J lost 1 base, V lost 5 bases, and 4 bases had no gene match. CDR1 is SGHNT and CDR2 is YENEEA in the germline V gene. The CDR3 covers 14 residues. The CDR3 reads CASSPGQGSYEQYF. The CDR3 nucleotides are TGTGCCAGCAGCCCCGGACAGGGTTCCTACGAGCAGTACTTC.

V and J are TRBV2 and TRBJ1-2; 8 nucleotides agree with TRBD1. CDR3 size: 15 residues. The germline V gene has CDR1 SNHLY and CDR2 FYNNEI. Trimming at V came to 4 bases and at J to 4 bases, leaving 8 bases not matched to a gene. CDR3 bases: TGTGCCAGCAGTGTGGCAGGGGGCGTAGGCTATGGCTACACCTTC. This codes for CASSVAGGVGYGYTF.

The rearrangement uses TRBV7-8 and TRBJ1-4, with 9 bases matching TRBD1. The CDR3 is made up of 15 amino acids. Germline-derived CDR1 and CDR2 are SGHVS and FQNEAQ. With 1 base clipped from V and 8 bases from J, the junction kept 5 bases outside the gene matches. CDR3 DNA sequence: TGTGCCAGCAGCTTAGGTAACAGGGGGCCCGAAAAACTGTTTTTT. It is translated as CASSLGNRGPEKLFF.

This clone is large within its sample. The chain has TRBV5-4 and TRBJ1-3; no definite D call. Germline V gene sequence: CDR1 SGHNT, CDR2 YYREEE (reference sequence). The V end was cut by 6 bases, the J end by 0 bases, with 13 bases between. The length of the CDR3 is 15 residues. The CDR3 spells CASTACRISGNTIYF. The CDR3 DNA follows: TGTGCCAGCACCGCGTGCCGCATCTCTGGAAACACCATATATTTT. The full variable domain, completed using reference TRBV5-4 and TRBJ1-3, is ETGVTQSPTHLIKTRGQQVTLRCSSQSGHNTVSWYQQALGQGPQFIFQYYREEENGRGNFPPRFSGLQFPNYSSELNVNALELDDSALYLCASTACRISGNTIYFGEGSWLTVV.

The chain recombines TRBV7-8 with TRBJ2-1; D ambiguous. The germline CDR1 and CDR2 sequences are SGHVS and FQNEAQ. The CDR3 runs 15 residues. Trimming stripped 1 base from V and 2 bases from J, with 9 bases between. CDR3 amino acids: CASSLGTKPYNEQFF. For the CDR3, the DNA is TGTGCCAGCAGCTTAGGGACGAAACCCTACAATGAGCAGTTCTTC.

The V and J genes are TRBV19 and TRBJ2-1; the match to TRBD2 covers 7 bases. Trimming cost V 3 bases and J 0 bases; bases outside gene matches: 14. CDR3 length equals 19 residues. Looked up from germline, CDR1 is LNHDA and CDR2 is SQIVND (reference sequence). The CDR3 region has the DNA TGTGCCAGTAGTATCGGACTAGTTAGAGGGGTGAGCTCCTACAATGAGCAGTTCTTC. The encoded protein is CASSIGLVRGVSSYNEQFF.

This chain links TRBV5-6 with TRBJ1-5, with D uncertain. CDR1 SGHDT and CDR2 YYEEEE come from the germline V gene. V lost 4 bases and J lost 0, with 11 bases in between. The CDR3 runs to 15 residues. CDR3 sequence reads: CASSLHHLSNQPQHF. CDR3 nucleotide sequence: TGTGCCAGCAGCCTGCACCACCTTAGCAATCAGCCCCAGCATTTT.

The count of this clone is one. V is TRBV4-3 and J is TRBJ2-5; 11 bases align to TRBD1. The CDR3 is 17 amino acids. Germline CDR1 and CDR2: LGHNA and YSLEER. The V and J ends lost 3 bases and 4 bases, in that order; junction bases with no gene match: 10. CDR3 loop: CASSHEYGQGARETQYF. The CDR3 region has the DNA TGCGCCAGCAGCCATGAATATGGACAGGGGGCTCGAGAGACCCAGTACTTC.